The entry below gives a single T cell receptor beta chain sequence along with its context. Its matching antigen is unknown. Clones were read by immunoSEQ multiplex PCR, and TCRdb kept only the in-frame ones, dropping some. This table holds hundreds of thousands of clones, roughly 88% found once. The data belong to a study of cytomegalovirus exposure and HLA in healthy donors. Study findings and constraints: First-cohort TCR clusters tended to co-occur in the approximately 110 validation repertoires, a later analysis found. A few of the chains that were CMV-associated were confirmed in vitro to be specific for CMV antigens.

It was the approximately 120-subject validation cohort, separate from the roughly 700-subject first cohort, to which the donors belonged. The V gene end was trimmed by 4 bases and the J gene end by 10 bases; junction bases not matched to a gene: 21. The CDR3 contains 18 residues. Germline CDR1 reads LGHNA; CDR2 reads YNFKEQ. The chain carries TRBV4-2 and TRBJ2-1, with 8 bases fitting TRBD2. Sequences were obtained from PBMCs. This TCR was sampled from a woman younger than 35 in good health and CMV-seronegative. The CDR3 sequence: CASSREFPGLGAVGEQFF. The CDR3 DNA reads TGTGCCAGCAGCCGAGAGTTCCCGGGACTAGGGGCTGTAGGGGAGCAGTTCTTC.